This is a list of T cell receptor beta chains from one sample in a study of Graves' ophthalmopathy and Graves' hyperthyroidism. TCRdb used MiXCR to reprocess the multiplex PCR reads, holding one entry per CDR3 protein. Of hundreds of thousands of distinct CDR3 sequences detected, roughly 40% appear once; the ten largest clones hold roughly 46%. Source material: peripheral blood. The receptors originated from an adult man with Graves' ophthalmopathy. Both conserved end residues are part of each CDR3. Fields, in order: clone size, V gene, D gene, J gene, CDR3 protein, CDR3 DNA. D genes are given only for firm matches. Not all rows give a size; the values are once, few, many and, for expanded clones, a class.

-	TRBV5-5	TRBD1	TRBJ2-7	CASSQPGTGPHEQYF	TGCGCCAGCAGCCAACCTGGGACAGGCCCCCACGAGCAGTACTTC
-	TRBV5-8	TRBD1	TRBJ2-6	CASSLEWGRGFSLSGANVLTF	TGTGCCAGCAGCTTGGAGTGGGGCAGGGGGTTCTCTCTCTCTGGGGCCAACGTCCTGACTTTC
few	TRBV2	-	TRBJ1-1	CASSRINTVMNTEAFF	TGCGCCAGCAGCCGCATCAACACGGTCATGAACACTGAAGCTTTCTTT
few	TRBV7-2	-	TRBJ2-7	CASSLIHGTRYEQYF	TGTGCCAGCAGCTTAATTCACGGGACCCGATACGAGCAGTACTTC
-	TRBV19	-	TRBJ1-1	CASSTSTSRMGTEAFF	TGTGCCAGTAGTACCTCGACCAGCCGGATGGGCACTGAAGCTTTCTTT
many	TRBV6-6	-	TRBJ1-5	CASSSNPYQPQHF	TGTGCCAGCAGTTCCAACCCATATCAGCCCCAGCATTTT
-	TRBV10-3	-	TRBJ2-6	CAISEGGTGANVLTF	TGTGCCATCAGTGAGGGAGGGACTGGGGCCAACGTCCTGACTTTC
many	TRBV7-9	-	TRBJ1-2	CASSSGRYGYTF	TGTGCCAGCAGCTCTGGACGATATGGCTACACCTTC
-	TRBV7-9	TRBD2	TRBJ2-5	CASSLRLAGVGTQYF	TGTGCCAGCAGCTTGCGGCTAGCGGGAGTTGGGACCCAGTACTTC
-	TRBV25-1	-	TRBJ1-1	CASSARARGTEAFF	TGTGCCAGCAGTGCTAGAGCAAGGGGAACTGAAGCTTTCTTT
few	TRBV20-1	TRBD1	TRBJ2-7	CSAQTGFSSYEQYF	TGCAGTGCCCAGACAGGGTTTAGCTCCTACGAGCAGTACTTC
few	TRBV2	TRBD1	TRBJ1-1	CASSPDREFGMNTEAFF	TGTGCCAGCAGCCCGGACAGGGAGTTTGGAATGAACACTGAAGCTTTCTTT
-	TRBV6-6	-	TRBJ1-5	CASILDASNQPQHF	TGTGCCAGCATTCTGGACGCCTCAAATCAGCCCCAGCATTTT
many	TRBV19	-	TRBJ1-5	CASGNDRQPQHF	TGTGCCAGTGGAAATGATCGTCAGCCCCAGCATTTT
-	TRBV9	TRBD1	TRBJ1-6	CASSPMDRKNSPLHF	TGTGCCAGCAGCCCGATGGACAGGAAAAATTCACCCCTCCACTTT
-	TRBV4-3	-	TRBJ1-5	CASSQGAYQPQHF	TGCGCCAGCAGCCAAGGGGCGTACCAGCCCCAGCATTTT
few	TRBV2	-	TRBJ1-1	CASSLDGATEAFF	TGTGCCAGCAGTTTGGACGGGGCCACTGAAGCTTTCTTT
many	TRBV20-1	TRBD1	TRBJ1-2	CSASGQGYGYTF	TGCAGTGCTAGCGGACAGGGGTATGGCTACACCTTC
-	TRBV5-1	TRBD2	TRBJ2-5	CASSLGIAGGFSQETQYF	TGCGCCAGCAGCTTGGGAATAGCGGGAGGGTTCTCACAAGAGACCCAGTACTTC
many	TRBV2	TRBD1	TRBJ1-4	CASSIRDRAIEKLFF	TGTGCCAGCAGCATACGGGACAGGGCTATTGAAAAACTGTTTTTT
-	TRBV10-2	-	TRBJ1-1	CASSESGAMNTEAFF	TGCGCCAGCAGTGAATCAGGGGCGATGAACACTGAAGCTTTCTTT
many	TRBV10-3	-	TRBJ2-5	CAISESRRGLQETQYF	TGTGCCATCAGTGAGTCGAGGCGGGGCCTCCAAGAGACCCAGTACTTC
once	TRBV11-1	TRBD1	TRBJ1-6	CAWRGQANSPLHF	TGTGCCTGGAGAGGACAGGCTAATTCACCCCTCCACTTT
-	TRBV7-2	-	TRBJ2-1	CASSLEAGHEQFF	TGTGCCAGCAGCTTAGAGGCTGGCCATGAGCAGTTCTTC
-	TRBV5-5	-	TRBJ2-7	CASSKRGELISSEQYF	TGTGCCAGCAGCAAAAGGGGAGAGCTGATTAGCTCCGAGCAGTACTTC
-	TRBV10-3	-	TRBJ1-4	CASLSRSNEKPFF	TGTGCCAGCCTATCACGATCTAATGAAAAACCGTTTTTT
-	TRBV19	-	TRBJ2-2	CASSIVSVNGELLF	TGTGCCAGTAGTATCGTTAGCGTGAACGGGGAGCTGCTTTTT
-	TRBV25-1	-	TRBJ2-7	CASSRADSPSYEQYF	TGTGCCAGCAGTCGGGCGGACAGTCCCTCCTACGAGCAGTACTTC
-	TRBV7-9	TRBD1	TRBJ1-2	CASSQSRSLVGTGVSGYTF	TGTGCCAGCAGCCAGTCCCGATCCCTGGTGGGGACAGGGGTCTCTGGCTACACCTTC
-	TRBV19	TRBD1	TRBJ2-7	CASSGTGDKPYEQYF	TGTGCCAGTAGCGGGACAGGGGATAAACCCTACGAGCAGTACTTC
-	TRBV14	-	TRBJ1-3	CASSQDGQARRGNTIYF	TGTGCCAGCAGCCAAGACGGGCAGGCCCGTAGGGGAAACACCATATATTTT